These 23 T cell receptor beta chains originate from one sample sequenced in a study of blood T cell repertoires in COVID-19. Assay used: immunoSEQ multiplex PCR; TCRdb lists only in-frame clones, some missing. Here the sample spans about 75,000 clones, roughly 82% being singletons. The sequencing sample was made of peripheral blood. The receptors come from a woman aged 45-65 years with acute or convalescent COVID-19.

This clone was detected only once. The chain is built from TRBV6-6 and TRBJ2-2; tentative D call: TRBD2 (5 bases). Looked up from germline, CDR1 is MNHNY and CDR2 is SVGAGI (reference sequence). V was cut by 7 bases and J by 2 bases, with 8 bases left in between. This CDR3 spans 13 amino acids. This CDR3 is CASKSGNTGELFF. The CDR3 nucleotides are TGTGCCAGCAAAAGCGGTAACACCGGGGAGCTGTTTTTT.

The chain recombines TRBV18 with TRBJ2-1, with 7 nucleotides matching TRBD1. This CDR3 region has 17 residues. V shed 0 bases and J 7 bases; nucleotides not matched to a gene: 12. The germline gives CDR1 KGHSH, CDR2 LQKENI. CDR3 protein: CASSPPKGLMGQNEQFF. CDR3 coding DNA: TGTGCCAGCTCACCACCGAAAGGGTTGATGGGACAGAATGAGCAGTTCTTC.

This clone was counted between two and nine times. The chain recombines TRBV6-5 with TRBJ1-2; no clear D gene. The CDR3 covers 14 residues. The V gene's germline CDR1 is MNHEY and CDR2 SVGAGI. V was trimmed by 1 base and J by 1 base, leaving 7 bases between them. CDR3 region: CASSYYGSNYGYTF. In nucleotides, the CDR3 is TGTGCCAGCAGTTACTACGGGAGTAACTATGGCTACACCTTC.

The rearrangement links TRBV7-8 to TRBJ2-5; 9 nucleotides line up with TRBD2. Germline assignment: CDR1 SGHVS and CDR2 FQNEAQ. V was pared by 1 base and J by 5 bases, with 5 bases of the junction left unmatched. This CDR3 has 15 residues. The CDR3 nucleotides are TGTGCCAGCAGCTTAGGCGGGAGGGCCCGGGAGACCCAGTACTTC. This sequence encodes CASSLGGRARETQYF.

The rearrangement uses TRBV5-6 and TRBJ2-3; 9 bases fit TRBD2. Germline assignment: CDR1 SGHDT and CDR2 YYEEEE. The CDR3 spans 16 residues. V shed 0 bases and J 2 bases; nucleotides not matched to a gene: 4. The CDR3 loop reads CASSLGRLADTDTQYF. For the CDR3, the DNA is TGTGCCAGCAGCTTGGGACGACTAGCGGACACAGATACGCAGTATTTT. Looking up the rest from reference TRBV5-6 and TRBJ2-3 gives the full variable domain: DAGVTQSPTHLIKTRGQQVTLRCSPKSGHDTVSWYQQALGQGPQFIFQYYEEEERQRGNFPDRFSGHQFPNYSSELNVNALLLGDSALYLCASSLGRLADTDTQYFGPGTRLTVL.

V is TRBV18 and J is TRBJ2-3, with D possibly TRBD1 on 5 matching bases. The CDR3 runs to 15 residues. The germline V gene has CDR1 KGHSH and CDR2 LQKENI. Trimming left V 4 bases short and J 2 bases short, with 13 bases between. For the CDR3, the DNA is TGTGCCAGCTCACAGGGGCCCCCCCCCACAGATACGCAGTATTTT. Protein sequence: CASSQGPPPTDTQYF.

The chain couples TRBV5-1 to TRBJ1-1; no clear D. Deletions cut 5 bases from V and 2 bases from J, with 13 bases between. The CDR3 spans 14 residues. Germline V CDR1 and CDR2: SGHRS, YFSETQ. The CDR3 spells CASRPVGRNTEAFF. The CDR3 coding sequence is TGCGCCAGCAGACCCGTGGGCCGCAACACTGAAGCTTTCTTT.

In this sample, this clone turned up a few times. The rearrangement links TRBV2 to TRBJ1-2; possibly TRBD1 for D (6 bases). Per germline, CDR1 SNHLY and CDR2 FYNNEI. V was shortened by 7 bases and J by 0 bases, with 12 bases between the two germline ends. This CDR3 is 14 amino acids long. CDR3 sequence reads: CASNGQSSNYGYTF. CDR3 DNA: TGTGCCAGCAATGGACAGAGTTCTAACTATGGCTACACCTTC.

The genes are TRBV7-2 and TRBJ2-7; TRBD2 might be the D (6 bases). There are 15 residues in the CDR3. Germline loops: CDR1 SGHTA, CDR2 FQGNSA. Deletions cut 1 base from V and 3 bases from J, with 13 bases between. CDR3 sequence reads: CASSLVPGDFYEQYF. In nucleotides, the CDR3 is TGTGCCAGCAGCTTAGTTCCGGGGGACTTCTACGAGCAGTACTTC.

This chain links TRBV7-8 with TRBJ1-5; 8 bases fit TRBD1. Germline V gives CDR1 SGHVS, CDR2 FQNEAQ. The CDR3 covers 16 residues. Unmatched junction bases numbered 8, after V lost 5 bases and J lost 2 bases. The CDR3 DNA reads as TGTGCCAGCAGCCGGGGACAGGCCCGGGGCAATCAGCCCCAGCATTTT. It specifies CASSRGQARGNQPQHF.

This chain uses TRBV7-2 with TRBJ1-1; a weak D match, TRBD1 (6 bases). Germline values: CDR1 SGHTA, CDR2 FQGNSA. CDR3 size: 13 residues. The V and J ends lost 5 bases and 8 bases respectively, with 15 bases between them. The CDR3 reads CASSPPRTAEAFF. The CDR3 bases are TGTGCCAGCAGCCCCCCCAGGACAGCCGAAGCTTTCTTT.

V gene TRBV7-2 combines with J gene TRBJ1-3, with no clear D. This CDR3 has 15 amino acids. In germline, CDR1 is SGHTA, CDR2 FQGNSA. The germline V and J ends were trimmed by 1 base and 6 bases, with 13 bases remaining between them. In DNA form, the CDR3 reads TGTGCCAGCAGCTTAGGGCTCGCGGGAGCAAACACCATATATTTT. Translated, it gives CASSLGLAGANTIYF.

The chain links TRBV19 to TRBJ2-5, with 9 bases matching TRBD2. Germline values: CDR1 LNHDA, CDR2 SQIVND (reference sequence). The trim removed 6 bases at V and 4 bases at J, leaving 6 bases unmatched. CDR3 length: 14 residues. CDR3 protein: CASRGLAGGETQYF. Written as DNA, the CDR3 is TGTGCCAGTAGGGGACTAGCAGGCGGAGAGACCCAGTACTTC.

V and J are TRBV6-5 and TRBJ1-1; TRBD1 agrees at 7 bases. CDR1 is MNHEY, CDR2 SVGAGI, per germline. The CDR3 has 13 amino acids. The V gene end was trimmed by 6 bases and the J gene end by 5 bases; junction bases not matched to a gene: 6. The CDR3 region is CASSGQVLTEAFF. The CDR3 bases are TGTGCCAGCAGCGGACAGGTCCTTACTGAAGCTTTCTTT.

V gene TRBV6-2 or TRBV6-3 combines with J gene TRBJ1-2; D unclear. This CDR3 is 14 amino acids long. Trimming removed 2 bases from V and 1 base from J, with 8 bases in between. Germline-derived CDR1 and CDR2 are MNHEY and SVGEGT. CDR3 sequence reads: CASSYKTNNYGYTF. The CDR3, as DNA: TGTGCCAGCAGTTACAAGACAAATAACTATGGCTACACCTTC.

The chain carries TRBV11-2 and TRBJ1-6; no firm D call. CDR3 length: 18 amino acids. Trimming pared 5 bases from V and 0 bases from J, leaving 17 bases between. CDR1 and CDR2 (germline): SGHAT, FQNNGV. CDR3 coding DNA: TGTGCCAGCAGCCTAAACCTGGACGGGAGCTCCTATAATTCACCCCTCCACTTT. It is translated as CASSLNLDGSSYNSPLHF.

This chain links TRBV6-2 or TRBV6-3 with TRBJ2-6, with 13 bases matching TRBD2. This CDR3 is 20 amino acids long. V lost 2 bases to trimming and J lost 3 bases; unmatched junction nucleotides: 10. Per germline, CDR1 MNHEY and CDR2 SVGEGT. CDR3 sequence (DNA): TGTGCCAGCAGTTACCGCCCCGGACTAGCGGGGGTGAATGGGGCCAACGTCCTGACTTTC. It yields the protein CASSYRPGLAGVNGANVLTF.

The CDR3 coding sequence is TGTGCCAGCAGCTTAGGGGCAGGGAAGGCGTATACGCAGTATTTT. This translates into CASSLGAGKAYTQYF. V and J are TRBV7-9 and TRBJ2-3, with a tentative D call TRBD1 (5 bases). The CDR3 loop spans 15 amino acids. Germline CDR1 and CDR2: SEHNR and FQNEAQ (reference sequence). Trimming pared 1 base from V and 7 bases from J, leaving 15 bases between.

The chain uses TRBV4-3 and TRBJ1-4; a weak D match, TRBD1 (5 bases). The CDR3 sequence is 16 residues long. V lost 4 bases, J lost 6 bases, and 18 bases lay in between. Per germline, CDR1 LGHNA and CDR2 YSLEER. CDR3 nucleotides: TGCGCCAGCAGCCCCCGTTTGGGGGGAGGAGATGAAAAACTGTTTTTT. It yields the protein CASSPRLGGGDEKLFF.

This chain's CDR3 is CASSLSGGDSPLHF. The CDR3 DNA follows: TGTGCCAGCAGCTTATCGGGCGGGGATTCACCCCTCCACTTT. This chain uses TRBV7-3 with TRBJ1-6; D unclear. Germline CDR1 reads SGHTA; CDR2 reads FQGTGA. V was clipped by 2 bases and J by 8 bases, with 10 bases between them. The CDR3 spans 14 residues.

This chain joins TRBV6-2 or TRBV6-3 and TRBJ2-7; tentatively, D is TRBD2 (6 bases). Trimming took 7 bases from V and 7 from J, leaving 11 bases between them. The CDR3 loop spans 11 amino acids. Germline CDR1 is MNHEY and CDR2 is SVGEGT. CDR3 nucleotides: TGTGCCAGCACCCCGGGGAGGGAGCAGTACTTC. As protein: CASTPGREQYF.

The chain combines TRBV6-1 with TRBJ2-7; 8 bases fit TRBD2. This CDR3 comprises 16 residues. Germline CDR1 reads MNHNS; CDR2 reads SASEGT. J was trimmed by 4 bases and V by 0 bases; bases with no gene match: 8. For the CDR3, the DNA is TGTGCCAGCAGTGAAGCGCTTCTGAGCGGGAGTTACGAGCAGTACTTC. Translating gives CASSEALLSGSYEQYF.

The rearrangement links TRBV5-4 to TRBJ2-7, with a tentative D call TRBD2 (6 bases). This CDR3 has 15 amino acids. Trimming shortened V by 0 bases and J by 7 bases, and 17 bases separated the two germline ends. Germline assignment: CDR1 SGHNT and CDR2 YYREEE (reference sequence). The CDR3 sequence: CASSLAGTPTREQYF. The DNA of the CDR3 is TGTGCCAGCAGCTTGGCCGGGACTCCAACGCGGGAGCAGTACTTC.